The clone carrying this T cell receptor beta chain was recorded a few times. No antigen is known for it. These data come from a study of cytomegalovirus exposure and HLA in healthy donors. Study-wide context: In a previous analysis, 110 million or so unique TCR beta sequences were found from 150 million to 200 million T cells. Regarding the study as a whole: Analysis performed later found 16,951 TCR beta sequences associated with HLA alleles at 0.05 false discovery rate. Later analysis found that TCR beta chains associated with HLA were more clonally expanded than other, equally common chains. The authors listed over 150 TCR beta chains as cytomegalovirus-associated.

Researchers ran the PCR with 60 Vbeta and 13 Jbeta primers. Sequenced by immunoSEQ multiplex PCR; TCRdb stores in-frame clones only, minus some. The data hold about 35,000 clones, with roughly 80% observed a single time. V lost 3 bases and J 2 bases, leaving 11 bases between the germline ends. Germline V lookup: CDR1 ENHRY, CDR2 SYGVKD. The CDR3 sequence is 14 residues long. This clonotype was sampled from a male donor in good health and CMV-seronegative. The sample consisted of PBMCs. V and J are TRBV10-3 and TRBJ2-7; D perhaps matches TRBD2 (6 bases). DNA of the CDR3: TGTGCCATCAGTGACGACGGGGGACCCTACGAGCAGTACTTC. Translated: CAISDDGGPYEQYF.